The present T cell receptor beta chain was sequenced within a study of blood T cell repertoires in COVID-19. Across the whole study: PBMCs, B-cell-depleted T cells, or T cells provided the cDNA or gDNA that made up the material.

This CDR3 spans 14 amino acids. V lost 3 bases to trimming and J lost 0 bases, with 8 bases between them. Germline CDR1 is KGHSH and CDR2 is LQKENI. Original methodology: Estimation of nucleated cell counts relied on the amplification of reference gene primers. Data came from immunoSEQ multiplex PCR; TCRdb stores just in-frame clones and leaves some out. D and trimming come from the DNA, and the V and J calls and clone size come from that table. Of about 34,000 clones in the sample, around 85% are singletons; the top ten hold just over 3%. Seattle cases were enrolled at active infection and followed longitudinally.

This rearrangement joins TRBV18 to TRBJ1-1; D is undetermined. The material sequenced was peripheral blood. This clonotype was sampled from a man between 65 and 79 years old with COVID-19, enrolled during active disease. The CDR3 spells CASSPNKMNTEAFF. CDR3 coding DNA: TGTGCCAGCTCACCGAACAAGATGAACACTGAAGCTTTCTTT.